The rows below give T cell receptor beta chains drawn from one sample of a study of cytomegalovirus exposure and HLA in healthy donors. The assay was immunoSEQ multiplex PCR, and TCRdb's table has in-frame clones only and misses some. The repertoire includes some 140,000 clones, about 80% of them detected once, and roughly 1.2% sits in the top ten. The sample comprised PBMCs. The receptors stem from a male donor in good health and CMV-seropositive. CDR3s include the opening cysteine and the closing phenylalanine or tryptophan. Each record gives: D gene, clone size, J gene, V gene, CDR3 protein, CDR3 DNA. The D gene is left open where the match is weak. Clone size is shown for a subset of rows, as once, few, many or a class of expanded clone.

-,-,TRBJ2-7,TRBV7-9,CASSLRGIDEQYF,TGTGCCAGCAGCTTACGGGGGATCGACGAGCAGTACTTC
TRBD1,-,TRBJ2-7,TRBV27,CASIGQGAGEQYF,TGTGCCAGCATAGGGCAGGGGGCCGGCGAGCAGTACTTC
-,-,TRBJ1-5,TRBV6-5,CASSQGSSNQPQHF,TGTGCCAGCAGTCAGGGGTCTAGCAATCAGCCCCAGCATTTT
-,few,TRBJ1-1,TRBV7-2,CASSSFALGSTEAFF,TGTGCCAGCAGCTCATTCGCTCTCGGGAGCACTGAAGCTTTCTTT
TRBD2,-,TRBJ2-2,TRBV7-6,CASSLSGLAGTGELFF,TGTGCCAGCAGCCTTTCGGGACTAGCGGGAACCGGGGAGCTGTTTTTT
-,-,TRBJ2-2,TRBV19,CASRLTPNTGELFF,TGTGCCAGTAGATTGACACCGAACACCGGGGAGCTGTTTTTT
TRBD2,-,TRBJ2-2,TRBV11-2,CASSLGLLLAGGFTGELFF,TGTGCCAGCAGCTTAGGCCTCCTTCTAGCGGGAGGGTTCACCGGGGAGCTGTTTTTT
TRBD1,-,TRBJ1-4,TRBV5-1,CASSLEDRGSEKLFF,TGCGCCAGCAGCTTGGAGGACAGGGGGTCGGAAAAACTGTTTTTT
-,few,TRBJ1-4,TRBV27,CASRLKAATNEKLFF,TGTGCCAGCAGGCTGAAAGCGGCAACTAATGAAAAACTGTTTTTT
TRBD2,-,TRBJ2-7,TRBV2,CASSQGTGGVYEQYF,TGTGCCAGCAGTCAAGGGACGGGGGGGGTCTACGAGCAGTACTTC
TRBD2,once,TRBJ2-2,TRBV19,CASSIDNQGGSTGELFF,TGTGCCAGTAGTATAGATAACCAGGGCGGGAGCACCGGGGAGCTGTTTTTT
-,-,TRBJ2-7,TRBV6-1,CASSLGGIPQNEQYF,TGTGCCAGCAGTTTGGGGGGTATTCCCCAAAACGAGCAGTACTTC
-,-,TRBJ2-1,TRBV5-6,CASSLRGSGVASYGVF,TGTGCCAGCAGCTTGAGGGGTAGCGGAGTGGCCAGTTACGGGGTCTTC
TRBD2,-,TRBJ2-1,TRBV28,CASSSPLARKFNEQFF,TGTGCCAGCAGCTCCCCACTAGCGAGAAAATTCAATGAGCAGTTCTTC
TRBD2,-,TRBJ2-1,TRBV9,CASNPRGTSGRADEQFF,TGTGCCAGCAACCCCAGAGGGACTAGCGGGAGAGCGGATGAGCAGTTCTTC
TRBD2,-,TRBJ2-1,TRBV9,CASSTGGNNEQFF,TGTGCCAGCTCGACGGGGGGAAACAATGAGCAGTTCTTC
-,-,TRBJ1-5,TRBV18,CASSPSGDNQPQHF,TGTGCCAGCTCACCCTCAGGGGACAATCAGCCCCAGCATTTT
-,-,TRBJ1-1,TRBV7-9,CASIDRTMNTEAFF,TGTGCCAGCATCGACAGAACCATGAACACTGAAGCTTTCTTT
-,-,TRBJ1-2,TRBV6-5,CASSRTAYGYTF,TGTGCCAGCAGTAGGACAGCCTATGGCTACACCTTC
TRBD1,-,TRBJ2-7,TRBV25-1,CASSEWSGQGGPYEQYF,TGTGCCAGCAGTGAATGGTCGGGACAGGGGGGACCCTACGAGCAGTACTTC
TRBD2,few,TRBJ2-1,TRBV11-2,CASSYIRGGRAANEQFF,TGTGCCAGCAGCTATATACGGGGCGGGAGGGCCGCTAATGAGCAGTTCTTC
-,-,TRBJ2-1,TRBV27,CASSQPQAGGLFAGSSYNEQFF,TGTGCCAGCAGCCAACCCCAGGCCGGGGGGCTGTTTGCGGGAAGCTCCTACAATGAGCAGTTCTTC
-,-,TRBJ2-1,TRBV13,CASSNLWTDRLSYNEQFF,TGTGCCAGCAGCAATCTTTGGACCGACAGGCTATCCTACAATGAGCAGTTCTTC
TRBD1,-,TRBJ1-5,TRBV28,CASRIDPGQGNQPQHF,TGTGCCAGCAGAATAGACCCTGGACAGGGCAATCAGCCCCAGCATTTT
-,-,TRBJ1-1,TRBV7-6,CASSPEPGRDTEAFF,TGTGCCAGCAGCCCAGAGCCGGGGCGGGATACTGAAGCTTTCTTT
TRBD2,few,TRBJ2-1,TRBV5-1,CASSLGLAANEQFF,TGCGCCAGCAGCCTGGGACTAGCAGCCAATGAGCAGTTCTTC
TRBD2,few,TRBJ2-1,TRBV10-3,CAISGVITGGGYNEQFF,TGTGCCATCAGTGGGGTCATCACGGGAGGAGGGTACAATGAGCAGTTCTTC
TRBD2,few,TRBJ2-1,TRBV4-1,CASSPGLAGSYNEQFF,TGCGCCAGCAGCCCTGGACTAGCGGGAAGCTACAATGAGCAGTTCTTC
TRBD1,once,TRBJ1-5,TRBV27,CASSFEGAGNQPQHF,TGTGCCAGCAGTTTCGAGGGGGCAGGCAATCAGCCCCAGCATTTT